Listed below are T cell receptor beta chains from one sample, sequenced in a study of OX40 agonist ivuxolimab in advanced cancers. Sequencing used immunoSEQ multiplex PCR; TCRdb keeps in-frame clones, though not all of them. The data show about 40,000 clones, 65% to 90% seen once. Specimen: CD4+ or CD8+ T cells sorted from blood, collected in a trial of the OX40 agonist ivuxolimab. These receptors all come from an adult with an advanced solid tumor such as melanoma, head and neck, liver or kidney cancer. Both conserved end residues are part of each CDR3. Each record gives: clone size, V gene, D gene, J gene, CDR3 DNA, CDR3 protein. D genes are given only for firm matches. For some rows the clone size is stated as once, few or many, or as a class when expanded; others skip it.

>-|TRBV7-6|TRBD1|TRBJ2-3
TGTGCCAGCAGCAACGGACAGGGGGGTAGCACAGATACGCAGTATTTT
CASSNGQGGSTDTQYF
>-|TRBV28|-|TRBJ1-1
TGTGCCAGCACATATGCAGGGGTCCACACTGAAGCTTTCTTT
CASTYAGVHTEAFF
>-|TRBV28|TRBD2|TRBJ2-1
TGTGCCAGCAGCCCTACGACTAGCTCCTCCTACAATGAGCAGTTCTTC
CASSPTTSSSYNEQFF
>-|TRBV27|TRBD2|TRBJ2-6
TGTGCCAGCCACGCATATAGCGGGAGTTCCCCGGATGGGGCCAACGTCCTGACTTTC
CASHAYSGSSPDGANVLTF
>-|TRBV7-8|-|TRBJ1-6
TGTGCCAGCAGCTTAGTGGATGCCCCCCCACTCCACTTT
CASSLVDAPPLHF
>-|TRBV27|-|TRBJ2-7
TGTGCCAGCAGTTTAGCCGGGGCAGTGTACGAGCAGTACTTC
CASSLAGAVYEQYF
>many|TRBV7-6|-|TRBJ2-2
TGTGCCAGCAGCTTCGCTATGTCTGAGCTGTTTTTT
CASSFAMSELFF
>-|TRBV10-3|TRBD2|TRBJ2-7
TGTGCCATCAGTGAGTCGGTAGCGGGTCAATCCTACGAGCAGTACTTC
CAISESVAGQSYEQYF
>-|TRBV4-2|-|TRBJ1-2
TGTGCCAGCAGCCAGGATTCGACCGATGGCTACACCTTC
CASSQDSTDGYTF
>-|TRBV7-9|-|TRBJ2-6
TGTGCCAGCAGCTTATCCAGTATCTCTGGGGCCAACGTCCTGACTTTC
CASSLSSISGANVLTF
>-|TRBV11-2|TRBD1|TRBJ1-1
TGTGCCAGCAGCGCCCTCCGGGACAGCGAAGCTTTCTTT
CASSALRDSEAFF
>-|TRBV27|-|TRBJ2-3
TGTGCCACCAACCATGGGGGCACAGATACGCAGTATTTT
CATNHGGTDTQYF
>-|TRBV5-1|TRBD1|TRBJ1-3
TGCGCCAGCAGCTTGGCCCCGACAGGGGGGGGAAACACCATATATTTT
CASSLAPTGGGNTIYF
>once|TRBV7-8|-|TRBJ2-6
TGTGCCAGCAGCTTAGGCCCTTTTGGCCGAAGCTCTGGGGCCAACGTCCTGACTTTC
CASSLGPFGRSSGANVLTF
>-|TRBV6-4|TRBD2|TRBJ2-1
TGTGCCAGCAGTGACGATCCTAGCGGGAGAGAGCAGTTCTTC
CASSDDPSGREQFF
>once|TRBV28|-|TRBJ1-2
TGTGCCAGCAGTCCCCTACTCGGCTCAGGGGGCTACACCTTC
CASSPLLGSGGYTF
>few|TRBV28|-|TRBJ1-2
TGTGCCAGCAGACTCCCCGGGGTCTTCTATGGCTACACCTTC
CASRLPGVFYGYTF
>-|TRBV7-9|-|TRBJ1-1
TGTGCCAGCAGCTTAGGCTACAAGAACACTGAAGCTTTCTTT
CASSLGYKNTEAFF
>-|TRBV9|-|TRBJ2-3
TGTGCCAGCAGCATCCGACTAGCAGATACGCAGTATTTT
CASSIRLADTQYF
>-|TRBV7-9|-|TRBJ2-2
TGTGCCAGCAGACCTAGTTTGGGCGGGGAGCTGTTTTTT
CASRPSLGGELFF
>-|TRBV27|-|TRBJ2-1
TGTGCCAGCAGTTTGGGCGGCAATGAGCAGTTCTTC
CASSLGGNEQFF
>-|TRBV27|-|TRBJ1-1
TGTGCCAGCAGTTTACCCTCTCGGACAGACGAAGCTTTCTTT
CASSLPSRTDEAFF
>once|TRBV30|TRBD1|TRBJ2-7
TGTGCCTGGAGTTGGACAGGGGGCTACGAGCAGTACTTC
CAWSWTGGYEQYF
>-|TRBV30|-|TRBJ2-2
TGTGCCTGGTCCCCTGGGACCGGGGAGCTGTTTTTT
CAWSPGTGELFF
>-|TRBV19|TRBD1|TRBJ2-2
TGTGCCAGTAGTTTAACAGGGGACACCGGGGAGCTGTTTTTT
CASSLTGDTGELFF
>-|TRBV11-2|-|TRBJ2-1
TGTGCCAGCAGCTTGGAAAATGAGCAGTTCTTC
CASSLENEQFF
>-|TRBV15|-|TRBJ1-6
TGTGCCACCAGCTCAGAGTTGAATTCACCCCTCCACTTT
CATSSELNSPLHF
>-|TRBV4-2|-|TRBJ1-2
TGTGCCAGCAGCAGAGGCGGGACCTATGGCTACACCTTC
CASSRGGTYGYTF
>-|TRBV12-5|-|TRBJ1-2
TGTGCTAGTGGCCCTACGGACAGTTATGGCTACACCTTC
CASGPTDSYGYTF
>-|TRBV6-1|-|TRBJ2-1
TGTGCCAGTACGACCCTGGGGGGAGCGAACAATGAGCAGTTCTTC
CASTTLGGANNEQFF
>-|TRBV29-1|TRBD1|TRBJ2-3
TGCAGCGTTGAAGAATATGGGACAGGGGGAAGCACAGATACGCAGTATTTT
CSVEEYGTGGSTDTQYF
>few|TRBV7-2|-|TRBJ2-7
TGTGCCAGCAGCCCAGACTACGAGCAGTACTTC
CASSPDYEQYF
>-|TRBV27|-|TRBJ1-5
TGTGCCAGCAGTTTAGTCTGGAATCAGCCCCAGCATTTT
CASSLVWNQPQHF
>-|TRBV2|-|TRBJ1-6
TGTGCCAGCGATCTCAGGGTAGGGAATTCACCCCTCCACTTT
CASDLRVGNSPLHF
>-|TRBV4-3|-|TRBJ1-1
TGCGCCAGCAGCCCCTCTTACCGATTAGGGACTGAAGCTTTCTTT
CASSPSYRLGTEAFF
>-|TRBV9|TRBD2|TRBJ2-3
TGTGCCAGCAGCGTAGACCCTAGCGGGGGGTGGGATACGCAGTATTTT
CASSVDPSGGWDTQYF
>-|TRBV4-2|TRBD1|TRBJ1-1
TGTGCCAGCAGCCATGGGGACAGGGGTCTTAAGACTGAAGCTTTCTTT
CASSHGDRGLKTEAFF
>few|TRBV4-3|-|TRBJ2-5
TGCGCCAGCAGCCAAGAGGGTCGGGGGACGGAGACCCAGTACTTC
CASSQEGRGTETQYF
>-|TRBV27|-|TRBJ2-6
TGTGCCAGCAGCACCCCGATCTCTGGGGCCAACGTCCTGACTTTC
CASSTPISGANVLTF